This entry is about one TCR beta chain. Its antigen is not known. The data were taken from a study of T cell responses to AZD1222 COVID-19 vaccine. The overall study: Second-dose schedules of about 4 or about 12 weeks were combined. Study-wide results and limits: Baseline serostatus was positive in only a handful of AZD1222 recipients. The study reported that nearly half of spike-specific TCRs target unmutated variant regions.

The CDR3 sequence is 15 residues long. CDR1 and CDR2 (germline): LGHDT, YNNKEL (reference sequence). Between the trimmed V and J ends, which lost 0 bases and 4 bases, there was a span of 12 bases. Repertoires were generated with immunoSEQ multiplex PCR, while TCRdb's copy carries only in-frame clones and drops some. The sample carries roughly 75,000 clones, roughly 84% recorded once. The rearrangement uses TRBV3-1 (or the pseudogene TRBV3-2) and TRBJ1-2; D is perhaps TRBD1 (6 bases). Sequenced here: peripheral blood, sampled on day 0 of AZD1222 vaccination. The sequence was collected from an adult in good health. CDR3 sequence reads: CASSQDIGTPYGYTF. In nucleotides, the CDR3 is TGTGCCAGCAGCCAAGATATCGGGACACCCTATGGCTACACCTTC.